The T cell receptor beta chain described here comes from a study of blood T cells in healthy people across ages (dated by TCRdb to 2015 to 2017). Context from the whole study: Template switching captured roughly one uniquely barcoded TCR beta cDNA molecule per two T cells in model experiments. Donors of different ages were randomly distributed across sequencing lanes to avoid experimental bias. Age-related changes in TCR beta repertoire diversity were measured in the study by deep sequencing normalized with unique cDNA molecular identifiers. Using the same blood draw, the study looked at two additional independent replicas of 1 million unique cDNA reads for two donors, one aged 18 to 30 and the other aged 80 or older. Four age groups were formed from the donors: young (average approximately 15 years), middle-aged (approximately 39), aged (approximately 60) and long-lived (more than 75).

The library was obtained by 5' RACE. TCRdb records Illumina HiSeq 2500 as the sequencer. A second PCR of about 6 to 11 cycles was performed with a sample-barcoded 5' primer and a J-beta primer mix. A template-switch 5' adaptor carrying 12 random nucleotides introduced a unique molecular identifier onto each TCR beta cDNA molecule. Each sample yielded at least 2.5 million CDR3-containing paired-end reads. The Mint cDNA synthesis kit, primed by a TRBC-specific oligonucleotide, was used to synthesize first-strand cDNA from all RNA. After uracil-DNA glycosylase treatment, a first 18-cycle PCR used universal primers M1SS and BC2_uni_R on all cDNA. The authors' pipeline ran thus. For normalization, 1 million high-quality reads were randomly selected from each sample, with every read carrying a distinct molecular identifier. Instead of being binned into consensus sequences, reads with shared molecular identifiers were discarded. CDR3 identification, clonotype clustering and error correction used MiTCR with a Q25 quality threshold and the strictest error-elimination algorithm. Lower-bound total TCR beta diversity was estimated with a nonparametric unseen species model using Euler transformation. TCRdb reprocessing: public reads trimmed at Q25 with fastp, clones called with MiXCR, in-frame beta chains kept. Each entry merges the rows of one CDR3 protein and shows their most common DNA and genes. The V and J calls and clone size are TCRdb's, not the authors'. The sample records 1,500,000 or so distinct CDR3 sequences, approximately 60% of which are singletons. The ten top clones hold 6.5% to 8.5% of the sample.

Systemically healthy Caucasian individuals from Russia, 39 in total and aged about 6 to 95 years, were included as donors. Around 9.9 milliliters of peripheral blood were collected from each donor into EDTA-treated Vacutainer tubes. Ficoll-Paque density-gradient centrifugation was used to isolate PBMCs, with at least 6 million per sample. Total RNA, at least 6 micrograms per sample, was extracted from PBMCs with Trizol reagent. For every donor, an aliquot of PBMCs went through flow cytometry to measure the percentages of naive CD45RAhigh/CD27high T cells. Paper-wide results and their limitations: Observed TCR beta diversity correlated strongly with the percentage of naive T cells measured by flow cytometry. Bulk unsorted PBMC profiling prevented conclusive comparison of naive and antigen-experienced compartments. Estimates of total diversity from one million sequenced T cells were regarded as lower bounds and underestimates. Because donor CMV infection status was unknown, age-related changes in expanded clonotypes were potentially confounded. As age increased, observed TCR beta diversity per million T cells dropped in a roughly linear way, and a significant reduction was already evident by age around 41. The long-lived group showed more naive CD4+ T cells, fewer expanded clones and increased TCR diversity than the aged group, suggesting age selection.

This clonotype appeared a few times. Its binding antigen is unknown. Per-base quality was not reported, and no clone a single base away is much larger than it. V was cut back by 1 base and J by 3 bases, leaving a gap of 7 bases between them. The germline V gene (reference sequence) supplies CDR1 DFQATT and CDR2 SNEGSKA. There are 12 amino acids in the CDR3, from cysteine to phenylalanine inclusive. Just CDR3 DNA is preserved here, 36 bases in frame from base 1. The TCR comes from a man younger than 35 in good health. This chain is built from TRBV20-1 and TRBJ2-7; there is no confident call for the D gene. Sequenced input: blood. The DNA reads as follows: TGCAGTGCTAGAGCCCGCAACTACGAGCAGTACTTC. The encoded protein is CSARARNYEQYF.